The next 8 T cell receptor beta chains were all read from a single sample in a study of blood T cell repertoires in COVID-19. This table comes from immunoSEQ multiplex PCR, and its TCRdb copy is limited to in-frame clones, with some not included. The sample contains roughly 230,000 clones, 70% to 90% of which appear only once. The sample was PBMCs or T cells enriched from blood (not recorded which). These receptors came from a woman in her forties or fifties who had been exposed to COVID-19.

In its sample, this clone was seen once. The chain employs TRBV5-1 and TRBJ1-2, with TRBD1 matching 7 bases. Germline V gene lookup returns CDR1 SGHRS and CDR2 YFSETQ. The V segment lost 3 bases and the J segment 6 bases; nucleotides outside the gene matches: 2. The CDR3 consists of 12 residues. CDR3 protein: CASSSTGNGYTF. DNA of the CDR3: TGCGCCAGCAGCTCGACAGGGAATGGCTACACCTTC.

The V gene is TRBV5-5, the J gene TRBJ1-4, with D perhaps matching TRBD1 (6 bases). This CDR3 has 16 residues. Germline V gene data show CDR1 as SGHKS and CDR2 as YYEKEE (reference sequence). V was clipped by 1 base and J by 1 base, with 11 bases between them. The CDR3 sequence: CASSLSRGGTNEKLFF. DNA of the CDR3: TGTGCCAGCAGCTTGTCGAGGGGGGGAACTAATGAAAAACTGTTTTTT.

The chain recombines TRBV4-1 with TRBJ1-6, with D uncertain. Per the germline V gene, CDR1 is MGHRA and CDR2 is YSYEKL. This CDR3 is 15 amino acids long. V lost 3 bases to trimming and J lost 10 bases, with 16 bases between them. For the CDR3, the DNA is TGCGCCAGCAGCCAGACTACACCCTATGCCTCACCCCTCCACTTT. Amino acid sequence: CASSQTTPYASPLHF.

The chain couples TRBV2 to TRBJ2-1; maybe TRBD1 (6 bases). The germline CDR1 and CDR2 sequences are SNHLY and FYNNEI. This CDR3 comprises 13 residues. V lost 6 bases and J lost 5, with 11 bases in between. In DNA, the CDR3 is TGTGCCAGCAGGAAACAGGGAAACAATGAGCAGTTCTTC. Amino acid sequence: CASRKQGNNEQFF. The full variable domain, completed using reference TRBV2 and TRBJ2-1, is EPEVTQTPSHQVTQMGQEVILRCVPISNHLYFYWYRQILGQKVEFLVSFYNNEISEKSEIFDDQFSVERPDGSNFTLKIRSTKLEDSAMYFCASRKQGNNEQFFGPGTRLTVL.

There are a few counts of this clone. The gene calls are TRBV30 and TRBJ1-1; 7 bases map to TRBD1. Germline loops: CDR1 GTSNPN, CDR2 SVGIG (reference sequence). Trimming took 5 bases from V and 4 from J; bases not matched to a gene: 10. CDR3 length: 14 residues. DNA for the CDR3: TGTGCCTGGTCCACCGGGACAGCCAGCACTGAAGCTTTCTTT. Translating gives CAWSTGTASTEAFF.

The table lists this clone with a few counts. CDR3 in DNA: TGTGCCAGCAGTTCCCAGACAGGGAAGGGTGGCTACACCTTC. Translated: CASSSQTGKGGYTF. The J gene is TRBJ1-2, the V gene TRBV28; TRBD1 agrees at 7 bases. The ends lost 4 bases at V and 7 bases at J; junction bases unmatched: 9. The CDR3 contains 14 residues. CDR1 and CDR2 from the germline V gene are MDHEN and SYDVKM.

This clone appeared a single time. This sequence joins TRBV5-5 and TRBJ1-2; D is undetermined. The CDR3 contains 14 residues. CDR1 is SGHKS, CDR2 YYEKEE, per germline (reference sequence). Trimming stripped 0 bases from V and 5 bases from J, with 11 bases between. CDR3 nucleotides: TGTGCCAGCAGCTTGGGAGGGTACCAATATGGCTACACCTTC. It encodes CASSLGGYQYGYTF.

The V and J genes are TRBV19 and TRBJ1-5, with 7 bases aligning to TRBD1. The V gene's germline CDR1 is LNHDA and CDR2 SQIVND (reference sequence). The CDR3 covers 16 residues. V lost 1 base and J lost 4; bases outside the gene matches: 7. The CDR3, as DNA: TGTGCCAGTAGTATAGGATGGGACAGCATTAATCAGCCCCAGCATTTT. Translated, it gives CASSIGWDSINQPQHF.